The rows below give T cell receptor beta chains drawn from one sample of a study of patients and donors after allogeneic stem cell transplantation. TCRdb passed the RT-PCR reads through MiXCR, listing each CDR3 protein once. The sample holds around 200,000 distinct CDR3 sequences, around 40% seen once. The specimen sequenced was blood, either unsorted or a sorted T cell fraction (not recorded which). All receptors come from a human donor who was either an allogeneic HSCT recipient or a stem cell or donor lymphocyte infusion donor (not recorded which). It is not recorded whose cells these are; they may come from a transplant donor. The conserved cysteine and the conserved F or W are not part of the CDR3 here. Each record gives: J gene, V gene, CDR3 length, CDR3 protein.

j_gene: TRBJ1-2
v_gene: TRBV20-1
len: 11
CDR3aa: SADRGRNYGYT

j_gene: TRBJ2-5
v_gene: TRBV7-2
len: 12
CDR3aa: ASSLVVGKETQY

j_gene: TRBJ2-1
v_gene: TRBV11-3
len: 13
CDR3aa: ASTSGGGHNNEQF

j_gene: TRBJ1-5
v_gene: TRBV20-1
len: 12
CDR3aa: SATIQGSNQPQH

j_gene: TRBJ2-4
v_gene: TRBV29-1
len: 11
CDR3aa: SVVAQAKNIQY

j_gene: TRBJ2-1
v_gene: TRBV29-1
len: 13
CDR3aa: SAKLAAGPIREQF

j_gene: TRBJ2-3
v_gene: TRBV27
len: 13
CDR3aa: ASLAPGAGSDTQY

j_gene: TRBJ1-5
v_gene: TRBV20-1
len: 12
CDR3aa: SARRPLGNQPQH

j_gene: TRBJ1-1
v_gene: TRBV12-3/TRBV12-4
len: 13
CDR3aa: ASSLVYGENTEAF

j_gene: TRBJ2-5
v_gene: TRBV7-3
len: 13
CDR3aa: ASSFRDRAGETQY

j_gene: TRBJ1-5
v_gene: TRBV20-1
len: 14
CDR3aa: SASLVDRGYNQPQH

j_gene: TRBJ1-5
v_gene: TRBV6-5
len: 13
CDR3aa: ASSYSAASSQPQH

j_gene: TRBJ1-2
v_gene: TRBV4-1
len: 14
CDR3aa: ASSQDGTGGGYGYT

j_gene: TRBJ2-2
v_gene: TRBV7-2
len: 13
CDR3aa: ASSLAGPNTGELF

j_gene: TRBJ1-3
v_gene: TRBV4-1
len: 16
CDR3aa: ASSPSFFRGLAGNTIY

j_gene: TRBJ1-5
v_gene: TRBV12-3/TRBV12-4
len: 12
CDR3aa: ASSLSGTWQPQH

j_gene: TRBJ1-2
v_gene: TRBV15
len: 12
CDR3aa: ATRQTGGYYGYT

j_gene: TRBJ1-5
v_gene: TRBV18
len: 13
CDR3aa: ASSPKTGLGQPQH

j_gene: TRBJ1-1
v_gene: TRBV25-1
len: 11
CDR3aa: ASLPGGNTEAF

j_gene: TRBJ2-3
v_gene: TRBV5-1
len: 11
CDR3aa: ASSWTTTDTQY

j_gene: TRBJ1-1
v_gene: TRBV10-2
len: 11
CDR3aa: ASSPQGSTEAF

j_gene: TRBJ2-7
v_gene: TRBV27
len: 15
CDR3aa: ASSLWVGRRSLYEQY

j_gene: TRBJ1-2
v_gene: TRBV4-2
len: 14
CDR3aa: ASSQGLRSFNYGYT

j_gene: TRBJ1-1
v_gene: TRBV7-8
len: 13
CDR3aa: ASSYQGFGNTEAF

j_gene: TRBJ1-2
v_gene: TRBV12-3/TRBV12-4
len: 13
CDR3aa: ASSLRPPGTLDYT